What follows is one TCR beta chain and its context. Its target antigen remains unknown. No base-level quality is on record; no much larger clone is a single base apart. This entry belongs to a study of T cells in tumors and immune-related adverse events listed by TCRdb under 2021. V is clipped by 2 bases and J by 2 bases, and the sequence between their germline boundaries is 6 bases long. From the cysteine up to the phenylalanine, the CDR3 has a length of 13 residues. Left in the record is the CDR3 DNA by itself, 39 bases read in frame from the first base. Looking up the germline V gene (reference sequence) yields CDR1 MNHNY and CDR2 SVGAGI. This specimen's treatment or condition label, per the study, means: nivolumab (PD-1 blockade) given before sampling. The DNeasy Blood and Tissue Kit was used to extract DNA from formalin-fixed paraffin-embedded specimens. The immunoSEQ assay was used to amplify and sequence the TCR beta locus, producing bulk TCR Vbeta CDR3 data. For the original study's pipeline: CDR3s were excluded if they were non-productive, were shorter than 7 amino acids, or did not start with C or end with F/W. Only specimens with at least 1000 reads were analysed, and clonotypes were defined at the amino acid level. Clonality was calculated as 1 minus Pielou's evenness. To equalize library sizes, abundance-weighted random subsampling with replacement was performed 100 times so that 95% confidence intervals could be reported. The Morisita overlap index was used to quantify repertoire overlap, and the top 40 clones in each specimen were examined for overlap with the irAE. Not all clones reach the TCRdb copy of this immuneACCESS table, which keeps in-frame sequences only. Checked studies attribute under half of the gap to unresolved V genes and leave the rest unexplained. V and J calls and clone size are copied from that table; D and trimming were computed from the DNA. Here the sample has roughly 23,000 clones; 85% to 95% occur a single time. 1.1% to 1.5% of the sample is held by the ten biggest clonotypes.

The specimen comprised lymph node tissue, sampled from a patient treated with anti-PD-1 therapy. The receptor was derived from a female donor with metastatic renal cell carcinoma. The chain is assembled from TRBV6-6 and TRBJ1-1; the D gene is perhaps TRBD1, from 5 matching bases. The CDR3 has the sequence CASSYGGNTEAFF. The DNA sequence is as follows: TGTGCCAGCAGTTACGGGGGAAACACTGAAGCTTTCTTT.